Sequencing of this TCR beta chain was carried out in a study of regulatory T cells in long-lasting Graves disease. Building of the TCR beta libraries involved iRepertoire HTBI primers and Arm-PCR of CDR3 regions. From the multiplex PCR reads, TCRdb called clonotypes with MiXCR, one entry per CDR3 protein. The top ten clones hold around a sixth of a sample with 350,000 to 550,000 distinct CDR3 sequences, around 13% of them seen once. Germline V CDR1 and CDR2: MDHEN, SYDVKM. Trimming stripped 6 bases from V and 7 bases from J, with 13 bases between. The length of the CDR3 is 12 residues. As for time point: newly diagnosed GD, antithyroid drugs for less than 3 months. PBMC RNA was the source of the TCR library. This clonotype has a count of ten or more. The same data also contributed to another study, on T cells in Graves' hyperthyroidism and ophthalmopathy.

Sequencing was performed on peripheral blood mononuclear cells (PBMCs), taken at new diagnosis, from a patient treated with antithyroid drugs. This sequence was found in a woman between 50 and 59 years old with Graves disease. The chain joins TRBV28 to TRBJ2-7; TRBD2 might be the D (5 bases). CDR3 protein: CASSRGGWEQYF. CDR3 nucleotides: TGTGCCAGCAGCCGTGGAGGCTGGGAGCAGTACTTC.